Ten or more counts support the clone carrying this TCR beta chain. Its antigen is currently unknown. This record comes from a study of T cells in Graves' hyperthyroidism and ophthalmopathy. Across the whole study: Specimen type is peripheral blood, collected at initial diagnosis prior to any treatment. Study outcomes and limitations: Blood held most thyroid clonotypes expanded above 0.001 frequency.

RNA transcripts provided the source from which TCR beta CDR3 regions were amplified. HTBI primers were used for first-round RT-PCR of the TCR CDR3. TCRdb analysed the multiplex PCR reads with MiXCR anew, one entry per CDR3 protein. The sample has about 410,000 distinct CDR3 sequences; roughly 15% are singletons. The study excluded patients with uncontrolled infection, other autoimmune disease, pregnancy or lactation. Fresh 10 ml peripheral blood yielded PBMCs. The CDR3 is 13 residues long. J lost 4 bases, V lost 3 bases, and 2 bases had no gene match. The gene calls are TRBV12-3 or TRBV12-4 and TRBJ1-1; 7 nucleotides match TRBD1. The TCR originated in a young woman with Graves' ophthalmopathy. The sample taken for sequencing was blood. CDR3 DNA: TGTGCCAGCAGTTTCTCAGGGGGCACTGAAGCTTTCTTT. As protein: CASSFSGGTEAFF.